This T cell receptor beta chain was sequenced for a study of T-cell reconstitution after alpha-beta-depleted transplantation in children. Germline V lookup: CDR1 SSHAT, CDR2 FNYEAQ (reference sequence). Trimming took 2 bases from V and 10 from J; bases not matched to a gene: 10. The CDR3 has 14 amino acids. In its sample, this clonotype was seen a few times. Preparing the TCRbeta library involved the use of unique molecular identifiers. TCRdb processed the PCR reads anew with MiXCR; each CDR3 protein has one entry. The table shows 210,000 or so distinct CDR3 sequences, with approximately 9.5% occurring only once.

The rearrangement uses TRBV7-7 and TRBJ2-5; 7 bases are shared with TRBD2. Sequences were derived from PBMCs from the stem cell graft donor, sampled from the stem cell graft. The sequence derives from a human donor who donated a stem cell graft to a child with acute lymphoblastic leukemia. As DNA, the CDR3 is TGTGCCAGCAGCTTAATTGGGAGGGGCCAGGTCCAGTACTTC. Translation gives CASSLIGRGQVQYF.